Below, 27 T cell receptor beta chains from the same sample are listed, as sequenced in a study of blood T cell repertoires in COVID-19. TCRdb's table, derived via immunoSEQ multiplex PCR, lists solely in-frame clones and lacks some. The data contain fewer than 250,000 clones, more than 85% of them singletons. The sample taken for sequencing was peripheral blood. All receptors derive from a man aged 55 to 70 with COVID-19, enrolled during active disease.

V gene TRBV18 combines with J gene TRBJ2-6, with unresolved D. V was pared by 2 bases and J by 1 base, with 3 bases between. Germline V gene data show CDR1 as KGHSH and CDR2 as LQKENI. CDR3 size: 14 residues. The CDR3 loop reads CASSPSSGANVLTF. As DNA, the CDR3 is TGTGCCAGCTCACCATCGTCTGGGGCCAACGTCCTGACTTTC. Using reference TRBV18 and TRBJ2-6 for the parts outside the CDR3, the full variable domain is NAGVMQNPRHLVRRRGQEARLRCSPMKGHSHVYWYRQLPEEGLKFMVYLQKENIIDESGMPKERFSAEFPKEGPSILRIQQVVRGDSAAYFCASSPSSGANVLTFGAGSRLTVL.

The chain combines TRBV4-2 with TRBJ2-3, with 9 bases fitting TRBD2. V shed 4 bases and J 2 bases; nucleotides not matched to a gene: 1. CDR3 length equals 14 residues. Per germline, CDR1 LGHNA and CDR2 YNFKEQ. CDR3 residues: CASSPSGDTDTQYF. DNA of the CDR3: TGTGCCAGCAGCCCTAGCGGGGACACAGATACGCAGTATTTT.

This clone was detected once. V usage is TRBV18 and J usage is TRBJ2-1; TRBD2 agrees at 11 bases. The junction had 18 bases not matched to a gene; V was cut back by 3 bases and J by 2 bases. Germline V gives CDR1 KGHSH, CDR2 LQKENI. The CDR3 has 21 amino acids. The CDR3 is CASSPYQGIGLAGGPYNEQFF. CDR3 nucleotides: TGTGCCAGCTCACCCTACCAGGGAATCGGTTTAGCGGGAGGGCCCTACAATGAGCAGTTCTTC.

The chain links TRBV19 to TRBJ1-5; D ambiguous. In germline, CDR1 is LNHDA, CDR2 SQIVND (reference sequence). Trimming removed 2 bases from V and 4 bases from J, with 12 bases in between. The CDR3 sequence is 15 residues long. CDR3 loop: CASSILRQRNQPQHF. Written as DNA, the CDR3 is TGTGCCAGTAGTATACTGCGGCAGAGAAATCAGCCCCAGCATTTT.

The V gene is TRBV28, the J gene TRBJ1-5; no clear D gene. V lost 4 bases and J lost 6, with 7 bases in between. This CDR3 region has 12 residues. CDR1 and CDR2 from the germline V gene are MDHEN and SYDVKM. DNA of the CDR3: TGTGCCAGCAGTTATCCAGGTCAGCCCCAGCATTTT. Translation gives CASSYPGQPQHF.

The CDR3 DNA reads TGTGCCAGCAGCTTGGACAGGGGGTATACAGATACGCAGTATTTT. Protein product: CASSLDRGYTDTQYF. This rearrangement joins TRBV11-2 to TRBJ2-3, with TRBD1 identical over 10 bases. The CDR3 is 15 residues long. Trimming took 3 bases from V and 3 from J; bases not matched to a gene: 3. The germline gives CDR1 SGHAT, CDR2 FQNNGV.

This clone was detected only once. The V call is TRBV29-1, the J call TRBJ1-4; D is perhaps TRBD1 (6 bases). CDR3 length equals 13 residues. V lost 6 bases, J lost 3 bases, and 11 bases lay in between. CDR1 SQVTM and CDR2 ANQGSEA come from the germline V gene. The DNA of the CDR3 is TGCAGCGTGGGGGGGCTGTCTAATGAAAAACTGTTTTTT. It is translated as CSVGGLSNEKLFF.

The CDR3 spells CASSLLAGILGNNEQFF. DNA of the CDR3: TGTGCCAGCAGCTTGCTAGCGGGGATTCTTGGAAACAATGAGCAGTTCTTC. The chain uses TRBV7-3 and TRBJ2-1, with TRBD2 matching 9 bases. The ends lost 3 bases at V and 5 bases at J; junction bases unmatched: 11. Germline lookup yields CDR1 SGHTA and CDR2 FQGTGA. CDR3 length equals 17 residues. The complete variable domain, with remaining parts taken from reference TRBV7-3 and TRBJ2-1, reads GAGVSQTPSNKVTEKGKYVELRCDPISGHTALYWYRQSLGQGPEFLIYFQGTGAADDSGLPNDRFFAVRPEGSVSTLKIQRTERGDSAVYLCASSLLAGILGNNEQFFGPGTRLTVL.

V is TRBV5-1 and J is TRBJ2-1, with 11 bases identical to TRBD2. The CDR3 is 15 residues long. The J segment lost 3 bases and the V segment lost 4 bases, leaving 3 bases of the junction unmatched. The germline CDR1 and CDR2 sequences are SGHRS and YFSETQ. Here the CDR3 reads CASSPLAGDYNEQFF. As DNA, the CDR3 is TGCGCCAGCAGCCCACTAGCGGGAGACTACAATGAGCAGTTCTTC.

The CDR3 is CASRVGASYNEQFF. DNA of the CDR3: TGTGCCAGCAGGGTGGGGGCCTCCTACAATGAGCAGTTCTTC. The gene calls are TRBV7-3 and TRBJ2-1, with D perhaps TRBD1 (6 bases). Deletions cut 6 bases from V and 0 bases from J, with 9 bases between. The CDR3 spans 14 residues. Germline CDR1 and CDR2: SGHTA and FQGTGA.

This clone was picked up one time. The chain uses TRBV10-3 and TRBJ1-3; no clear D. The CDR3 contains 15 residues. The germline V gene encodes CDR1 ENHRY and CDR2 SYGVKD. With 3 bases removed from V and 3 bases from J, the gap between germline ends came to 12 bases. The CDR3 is CAISDPGKGGNTIYF. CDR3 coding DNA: TGTGCCATCAGTGACCCAGGAAAAGGTGGAAACACCATATATTTT.

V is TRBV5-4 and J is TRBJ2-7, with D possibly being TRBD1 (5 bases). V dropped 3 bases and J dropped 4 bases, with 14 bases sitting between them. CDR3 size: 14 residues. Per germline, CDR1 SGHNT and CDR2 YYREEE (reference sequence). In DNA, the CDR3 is TGTGCCAGCAGCTCGGTGCCAGGGCCGTACGAGCAGTACTTC. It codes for CASSSVPGPYEQYF.

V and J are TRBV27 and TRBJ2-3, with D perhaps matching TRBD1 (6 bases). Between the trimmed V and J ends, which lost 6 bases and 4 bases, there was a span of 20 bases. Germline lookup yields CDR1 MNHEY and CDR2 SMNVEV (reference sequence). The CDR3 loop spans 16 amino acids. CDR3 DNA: TGTGCCAGCAGAGACTCAGGGGCAGGGCTTGCAGATACGCAGTATTTT. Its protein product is CASRDSGAGLADTQYF.

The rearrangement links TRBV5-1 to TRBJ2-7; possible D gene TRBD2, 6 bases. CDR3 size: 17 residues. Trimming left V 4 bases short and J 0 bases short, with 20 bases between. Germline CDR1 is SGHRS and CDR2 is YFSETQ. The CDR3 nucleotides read TGCGCCAGCAGCACTGGGGTTGGGGCGGGGACCTCCTACGAGCAGTACTTC. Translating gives CASSTGVGAGTSYEQYF.

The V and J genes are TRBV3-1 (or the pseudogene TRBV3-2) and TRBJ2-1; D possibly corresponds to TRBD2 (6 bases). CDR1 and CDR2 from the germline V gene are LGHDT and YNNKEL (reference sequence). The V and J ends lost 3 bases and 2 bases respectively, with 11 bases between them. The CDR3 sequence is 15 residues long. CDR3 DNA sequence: TGTGCCAGCAGCCAGCGGGGCGGGGCCTACAATGAGCAGTTCTTC. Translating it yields CASSQRGGAYNEQFF.

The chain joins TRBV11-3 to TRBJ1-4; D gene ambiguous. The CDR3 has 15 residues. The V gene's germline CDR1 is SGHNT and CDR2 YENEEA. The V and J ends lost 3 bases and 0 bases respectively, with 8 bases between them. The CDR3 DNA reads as TGTGCCAGCAGCTTCCGGGTAGCAACTAATGAAAAACTGTTTTTT. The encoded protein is CASSFRVATNEKLFF.

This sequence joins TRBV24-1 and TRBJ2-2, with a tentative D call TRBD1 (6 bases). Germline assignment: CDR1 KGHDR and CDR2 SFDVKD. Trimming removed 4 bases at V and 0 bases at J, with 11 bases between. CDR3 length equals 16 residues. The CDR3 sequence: CATSDYGQTNTGELFF. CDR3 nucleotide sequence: TGTGCCACCAGTGACTACGGACAGACGAACACCGGGGAGCTGTTTTTT.

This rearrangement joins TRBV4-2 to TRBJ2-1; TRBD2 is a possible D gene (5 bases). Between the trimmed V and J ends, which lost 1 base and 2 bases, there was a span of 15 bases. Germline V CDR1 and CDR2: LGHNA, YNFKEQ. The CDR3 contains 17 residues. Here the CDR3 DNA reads TGTGCCAGCAGCCAAGTGGGCCTAGCAGACACCTACAATGAGCAGTTCTTC. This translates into CASSQVGLADTYNEQFF.

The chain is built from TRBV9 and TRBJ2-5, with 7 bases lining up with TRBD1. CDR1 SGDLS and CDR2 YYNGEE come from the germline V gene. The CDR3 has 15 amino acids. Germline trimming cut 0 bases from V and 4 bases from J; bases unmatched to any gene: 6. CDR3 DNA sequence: TGTGCCAGCAGCGTAGGAGCACAGGGGAGAGAGACCCAGTACTTC. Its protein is CASSVGAQGRETQYF. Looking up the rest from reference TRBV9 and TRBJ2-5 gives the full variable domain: DSGVTQTPKHLITATGQRVTLRCSPRSGDLSVYWYQQSLDQGLQFLIQYYNGEERAKGNILERFSAQQFPDLHSELNLSSLELGDSALYFCASSVGAQGRETQYFGPGTRLLVL.

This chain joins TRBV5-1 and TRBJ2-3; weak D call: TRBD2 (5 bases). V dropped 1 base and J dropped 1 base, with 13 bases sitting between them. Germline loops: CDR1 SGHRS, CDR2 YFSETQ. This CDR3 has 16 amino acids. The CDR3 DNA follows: TGCGCCAGCAGCTTGTTTGGGAGCCGCGGCACAGATACGCAGTATTTT. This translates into CASSLFGSRGTDTQYF.

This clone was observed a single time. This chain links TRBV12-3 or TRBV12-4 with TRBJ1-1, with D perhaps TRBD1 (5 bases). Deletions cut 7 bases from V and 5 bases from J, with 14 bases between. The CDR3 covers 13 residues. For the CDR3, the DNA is TGTGCCAGCACCGCTGACAGAGTGACTGAAGCTTTCTTT. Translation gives CASTADRVTEAFF.

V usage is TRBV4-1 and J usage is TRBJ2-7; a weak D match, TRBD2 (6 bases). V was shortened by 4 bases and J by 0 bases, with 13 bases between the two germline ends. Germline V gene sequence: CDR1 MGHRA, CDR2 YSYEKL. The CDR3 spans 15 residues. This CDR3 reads CASSRGTVSSYEQYF. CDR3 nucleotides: TGCGCCAGCAGCCGAGGGACTGTGAGCTCCTACGAGCAGTACTTC.

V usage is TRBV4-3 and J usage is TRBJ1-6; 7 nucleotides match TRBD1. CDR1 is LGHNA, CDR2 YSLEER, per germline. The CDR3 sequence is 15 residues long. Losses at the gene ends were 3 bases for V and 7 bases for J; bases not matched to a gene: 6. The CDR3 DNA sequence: TGCGCCAGCAGCCAGATAGAGGGGGCGAATTCACCCCTCCACTTT. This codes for CASSQIEGANSPLHF.

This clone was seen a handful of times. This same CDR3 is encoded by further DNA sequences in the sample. The CDR3 DNA sequence: TGTGCCAGCAGCTTGGAGGGGAGCACAGATACGCAGTATTTT. Encoded protein: CASSLEGSTDTQYF. V is TRBV7-9 and J is TRBJ2-3, with D possibly matching TRBD2 (6 bases). The length of the CDR3 is 14 residues. V gave up 3 bases and J gave up 0 bases, with 7 bases separating them. The germline CDR1 and CDR2 sequences are SEHNR and FQNEAQ (reference sequence). The full variable domain, with the rest looked up from reference TRBV7-9 and TRBJ2-3, is DTGVSQNPRHKITKRGQNVTFRCDPISEHNRLYWYRQTLGQGPEFLTYFQNEAQLEKSRLLSDRFSAERPKGSFSTLEIQRTEQGDSAMYLCASSLEGSTDTQYFGPGTRLTVL.

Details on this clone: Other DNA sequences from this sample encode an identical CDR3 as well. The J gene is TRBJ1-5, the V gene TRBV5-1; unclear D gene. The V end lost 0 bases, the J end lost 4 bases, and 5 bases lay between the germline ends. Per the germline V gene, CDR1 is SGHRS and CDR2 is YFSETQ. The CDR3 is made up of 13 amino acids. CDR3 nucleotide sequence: TGCGCCAGCAGCTTGGGGGCGAATCAGCCCCAGCATTTT. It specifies CASSLGANQPQHF.

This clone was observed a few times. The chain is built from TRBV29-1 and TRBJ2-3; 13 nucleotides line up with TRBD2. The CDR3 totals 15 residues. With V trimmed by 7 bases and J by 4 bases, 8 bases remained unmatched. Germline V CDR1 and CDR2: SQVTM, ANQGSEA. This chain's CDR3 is CSGGTSGVTADTQYF. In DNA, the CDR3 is TGCAGCGGGGGGACTAGCGGGGTTACGGCAGATACGCAGTATTTT.

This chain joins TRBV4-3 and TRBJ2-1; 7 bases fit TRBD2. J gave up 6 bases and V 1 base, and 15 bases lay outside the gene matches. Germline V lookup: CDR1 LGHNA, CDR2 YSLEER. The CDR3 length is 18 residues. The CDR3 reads CASSQVIGRLHVGNEQFF. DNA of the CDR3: TGCGCCAGCAGCCAAGTCATCGGGAGGCTACACGTTGGCAATGAGCAGTTCTTC.